A selection of T cell receptor beta chains follows, all from one sample in a study of T-cell reconstitution after alpha-beta-depleted transplantation in children. TCRdb used MiXCR to reprocess the PCR reads, holding one entry per CDR3 protein. In the table there are 200,000 to 250,000 distinct CDR3 sequences, about 9.5% of which are singletons. This specimen consisted of PBMCs from the stem cell graft donor, obtained from the stem cell graft. Receptors originate from a human donor who donated a stem cell graft to a child with acute lymphoblastic leukemia. The CDR3 runs from the conserved cysteine through the conserved F or W. The order of the fields is D gene, V gene, clone size, J gene, CDR3 DNA, CDR3 protein. A D gene is named only where the DNA matches it firmly. Clone size is not always given. Where it is, it says once, few, many or a class for expanded clones.

-	TRBV5-1	few	TRBJ2-3	TGCGCCAGCTCTCCCCCCGGGAGAGGGGATACGCAGTATTTT	CASSPPGRGDTQYF
-	TRBV29-1	many	TRBJ2-1	TGCAGCGCTCGCCGGGGGGCCATATTTGAGCAGTTCTTC	CSARRGAIFEQFF
TRBD1	TRBV7-8	-	TRBJ2-7	TGTGCCAGCAGCTTACCAGCCCGAGACAGGGGTGGGTCCTACGAGCAGTACTTC	CASSLPARDRGGSYEQYF
TRBD1	TRBV5-1	few	TRBJ2-7	TGCGCCAGCAGCTTGACCGGGACAGGGGGCTACGAGCAGTACTTC	CASSLTGTGGYEQYF
-	TRBV20-1	few	TRBJ1-3	TGCAGTGCTAGAGACCCCAGCTCTGGAAACACCATATATTTT	CSARDPSSGNTIYF
-	TRBV12-3/TRBV12-4	few	TRBJ1-5	TGTGCCAGCAGGCCCGGCCCGGGGGGCAATCAGCCCCAGCATTTT	CASRPGPGGNQPQHF
-	TRBV7-9	many	TRBJ1-5	TGTGCCAGCAGCTTATCTCACAACGAACTCAGCAATCAGCCCCAGCATTTT	CASSLSHNELSNQPQHF
TRBD2	TRBV20-1	many	TRBJ2-1	TGCAGTGCTAGTTCCGGGACTAGCGGGGGTGTTCGGCAGTTCTTC	CSASSGTSGGVRQFF
TRBD2	TRBV5-1	few	TRBJ2-5	TGCGCCAGCAGCCGGTTGGGTAGCGGGGGGCCCCCATCGGGCCAAGAGACCCAGTACTTC	CASSRLGSGGPPSGQETQYF
TRBD1	TRBV12-3/TRBV12-4	few	TRBJ1-5	TGTGCCAGCAGCCGGTCTGGACGGACAGGGGGTGAGCAGCCCCAGCATTTT	CASSRSGRTGGEQPQHF
-	TRBV5-1	many	TRBJ2-1	TGCGCCAGCAGCTTGGGGACAGTGAATGAGCAGTTCTTC	CASSLGTVNEQFF
-	TRBV6-5	many	TRBJ2-5	TGTGCCAGCAGTTACTCTCTGCAGGGCCAAGAGACCCAGTACTTC	CASSYSLQGQETQYF
TRBD2	TRBV20-1	-	TRBJ2-1	TGCAGTGCTAGGGGGACTAGCGGGGGGCTCTCCTACAATGAGCAGTTCTTC	CSARGTSGGLSYNEQFF
-	TRBV12-3/TRBV12-4	-	TRBJ2-3	TGTGCCAGCAGACCCCCCAGGATCGGGGGCGATTATACGCAGTATTTT	CASRPPRIGGDYTQYF
TRBD1	TRBV20-1	-	TRBJ1-2	TGCAGTGCTCCCTATGACAGGGTCCTTGGCTACACCTTC	CSAPYDRVLGYTF
-	TRBV24-1	once	TRBJ2-2	TGTGCCACCAGTTTCGCAGGCCCGAACACCGGGGAGCTGTTTTTT	CATSFAGPNTGELFF
-	TRBV6-1	many	TRBJ1-2	TGTGCCAGCGGTCAGGGAGACAACTATGGCTACACCTTC	CASGQGDNYGYTF
-	TRBV18	many	TRBJ2-7	TGTGCCAGCTCACCGCCTAGAAACGACGCCTCCTACGAGCAGTACTTC	CASSPPRNDASYEQYF
TRBD2	TRBV4-2	many	TRBJ2-1	TGTGCCAGCAGCCCCGGGGGGTGGGGGTACAATGAGCAGTTCTTC	CASSPGGWGYNEQFF
-	TRBV13	-	TRBJ2-2	TGTGCCAGCAGCCCTGTTATATCGAACACCGGGGAGCTGTTTTTT	CASSPVISNTGELFF
-	TRBV12-3/TRBV12-4	few	TRBJ2-3	TGTGCCAGCAGTTTAGGTTCCAGGGGCCTAACAGATACGCAGTATTTT	CASSLGSRGLTDTQYF
-	TRBV12-3/TRBV12-4	-	TRBJ1-6	TGTGCCAGCAGCCTGGGACTTAGGATACGGAATTCACCCCTCCACTTT	CASSLGLRIRNSPLHF
-	TRBV5-1	few	TRBJ2-5	TGCGCCAGCAGCGGGGGACGACGACCGGGAGAGACCCAGTACTTC	CASSGGRRPGETQYF
-	TRBV6-5	few	TRBJ1-4	TGTGCCAGCAGTTCAGGGGATGAAAAACTGTTTTTT	CASSSGDEKLFF
TRBD2	TRBV6-1	few	TRBJ2-1	TGTGCCAGCGACCGGTCCCTAGCGGGGGGTTATGAGCAGTTCTTC	CASDRSLAGGYEQFF
TRBD1	TRBV6-5	many	TRBJ1-1	TGTGCCAGCAGTTGGGACAGGGGAGTAGACACTGAAGCTTTCTTT	CASSWDRGVDTEAFF
-	TRBV12-3/TRBV12-4	-	TRBJ2-7	TGTGCCAGCAGCTCAGGGGCCTTTACCTACGAGCAGTACTTC	CASSSGAFTYEQYF
-	TRBV27	many	TRBJ1-2	TGTGCCAGCAGTTCGGAGACCGCTTATGGCTACACCTTC	CASSSETAYGYTF
-	TRBV5-1	many	TRBJ1-2	TGCGCCAGCAGATGGGACCCTCGAGGTGGCTACACCTTC	CASRWDPRGGYTF
-	TRBV20-1	-	TRBJ1-6	TGCAGTGCTAGAGATACAGGCGGGAGCTCCTATAATTCACCCCTCCACTTT	CSARDTGGSSYNSPLHF
TRBD1	TRBV27	many	TRBJ2-5	TGTGCCAGCAGTTTAACCGGGACAGGGACCTCCTGGGGCCAAGAGACCCAGTACTTC	CASSLTGTGTSWGQETQYF
TRBD1	TRBV7-2	large	TRBJ2-1	TGTGCCAGCAGCTTAGGGACAGGACCCTACAATGAGCAGTTCTTC	CASSLGTGPYNEQFF
-	TRBV12-3/TRBV12-4	-	TRBJ1-2	TGTGCCAGCAGGCTTAGGGGAGGTAACTATGGCTACACCTTC	CASRLRGGNYGYTF
TRBD2	TRBV29-1	many	TRBJ2-5	TGCAGCGTTGAATCTAGCGGGGGACAAGAGACCCAGTACTTC	CSVESSGGQETQYF
-	TRBV27	-	TRBJ2-3	TGTGCCAGCAGTTTCAAAGGCTCAGGGTTGCCATATACGCAGTATTTT	CASSFKGSGLPYTQYF
-	TRBV4-3	-	TRBJ2-7	TGCGCCAGCAGCCAAGATTGGGCAACTTCCTACGAGCAGTACTTC	CASSQDWATSYEQYF
-	TRBV5-5	-	TRBJ1-5	TGTGCCAGCAGCTTGATAGGCTATAGCAATCAGCCCCAGCATTTT	CASSLIGYSNQPQHF
-	TRBV5-6	few	TRBJ1-1	TGTGCCAGCAGCTGGGACACCGCGTACACTGAAGCTTTCTTT	CASSWDTAYTEAFF
-	TRBV12-3/TRBV12-4	many	TRBJ1-5	TGTGCCAGCAGCCCAGGACAGATTAGCAATCAGCCCCAGCATTTT	CASSPGQISNQPQHF
-	TRBV6-1	-	TRBJ1-5	TGTGCCAGCAGGCCACTTCGGGACGATTATAGCAATCAGCCCCAGCATTTT	CASRPLRDDYSNQPQHF
-	TRBV20-1	-	TRBJ1-1	TGCAGCCCGGGACGGGGCGGTACTGAAGCTTTCTTT	CSPGRGGTEAFF
-	TRBV4-1	-	TRBJ2-5	TGCGCCAGCAGCCAAGGGGGATCGTGGTCAGGAGAGACCCAGTACTTC	CASSQGGSWSGETQYF
-	TRBV12-3/TRBV12-4	few	TRBJ2-2	TGTGCCAGCAGGTTTCGGCCGGCCGGGGAGCTGTTTTTT	CASRFRPAGELFF
-	TRBV3-1	many	TRBJ2-1	TGTGCCAGCAGCCAAGACACAGGGACCTACAATGAGCAGTTCTTC	CASSQDTGTYNEQFF
-	TRBV25-1	many	TRBJ2-3	TGTGCCAGCAGTGCCCCGGGGACAGATACGCAGTATTTT	CASSAPGTDTQYF
-	TRBV5-6	-	TRBJ2-7	TGTGCCAGCAGGCGCTTCTACGAGCAGTACTTC	CASRRFYEQYF
-	TRBV12-3/TRBV12-4	few	TRBJ2-5	TGTGCCAGCAGTTTACTGGGGCAAGAGACCCAGTACTTC	CASSLLGQETQYF
-	TRBV20-1	few	TRBJ2-5	TGCAGTGCGAACAGGGTACAGGAGCGGGCAGAGACCCAGTACTTC	CSANRVQERAETQYF
TRBD2	TRBV5-1	many	TRBJ2-5	TGCGCCAGCAGCTCCGAGACTAGCTCGGGGGAGACCCAGTACTTC	CASSSETSSGETQYF